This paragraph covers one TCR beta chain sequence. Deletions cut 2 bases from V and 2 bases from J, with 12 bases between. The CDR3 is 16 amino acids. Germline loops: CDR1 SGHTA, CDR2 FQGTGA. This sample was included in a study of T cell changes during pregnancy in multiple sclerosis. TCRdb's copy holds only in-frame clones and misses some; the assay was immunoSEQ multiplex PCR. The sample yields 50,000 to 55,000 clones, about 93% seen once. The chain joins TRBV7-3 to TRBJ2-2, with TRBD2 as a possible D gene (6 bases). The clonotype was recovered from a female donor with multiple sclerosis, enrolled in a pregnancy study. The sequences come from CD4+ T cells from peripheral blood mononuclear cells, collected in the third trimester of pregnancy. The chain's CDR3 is CASSLFGTFNTGELFF. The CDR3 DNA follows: TGTGCCAGCAGCTTATTCGGGACTTTTAACACCGGGGAGCTGTTTTTT.